The entry below describes one TCR beta chain. This specimen belongs to a study of blood T cell repertoires in COVID-19. Study background: Material from acute and convalescent COVID-19 was sourced from the United States, Italy and Spain. The cDNA or gDNA used as material had been derived from T cells, B-cell-depleted T cells, or PBMCs.

Recruited during active infection, patients (from Seattle) were subsequently followed longitudinally. The authors' processing: Reference gene primer amplification in the assay estimated nucleated cell counts. The protocol was immunoSEQ multiplex PCR, while the TCRdb copy is restricted to in-frame clones and leaves out a portion. That table gives V, J and clone size, and the DNA gave D and trimming. The sample consists of approximately 500,000 clones, about 88% of them appearing once. CDR3 length: 16 residues. Trimming stripped 3 bases from V and 0 bases from J, with 12 bases between. Germline-derived CDR1 and CDR2 are SGHTA and FQGNSA.

The chain combines TRBV7-2 with TRBJ1-3; a weak D match, TRBD1 (6 bases). The sequence derives from a woman aged 45-65 years with COVID-19, enrolled during active disease. What was sequenced was peripheral blood. CDR3 amino acids: CASSLSSDSSGNTIYF. The CDR3 DNA reads TGTGCCAGCAGCTTGAGTTCGGACAGCTCTGGAAACACCATATATTTT.